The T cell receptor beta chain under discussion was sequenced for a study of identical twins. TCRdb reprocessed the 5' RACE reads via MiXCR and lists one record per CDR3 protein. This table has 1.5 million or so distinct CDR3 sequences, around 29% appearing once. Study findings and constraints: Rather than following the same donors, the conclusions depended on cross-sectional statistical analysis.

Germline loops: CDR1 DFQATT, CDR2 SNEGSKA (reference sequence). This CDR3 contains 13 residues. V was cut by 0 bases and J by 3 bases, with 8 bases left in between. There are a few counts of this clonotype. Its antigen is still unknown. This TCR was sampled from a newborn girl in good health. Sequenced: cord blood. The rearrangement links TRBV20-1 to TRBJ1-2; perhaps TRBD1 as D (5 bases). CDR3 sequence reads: CSARDSGHYGYTF. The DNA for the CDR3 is TGCAGTGCTAGAGATTCGGGACACTATGGCTACACCTTC.